The sequence of this TCR beta chain was determined in a study of cytomegalovirus exposure and HLA in healthy donors. Both 60 Vbeta primers and 13 Jbeta primers went into the PCR. Clones were sequenced by immunoSEQ multiplex PCR, and TCRdb holds only the in-frame ones, with some missing. The repertoire has roughly 190,000 clones, roughly four fifths of them found once; the top ten carry approximately 2.1%. The CDR3 contains 14 residues. Germline V gene sequence: CDR1 SGHDT, CDR2 YYEEEE. V gave up 6 bases and J gave up 4 bases, with 16 bases separating them. Points from the study as a whole: Some 150 TCR beta chains were listed as cytomegalovirus-associated.

As for this clone: Antigen unknown.

The clonotype comes from a woman aged 25-40 years in good health and CMV-seropositive. Sequencing used PBMCs. This chain links TRBV5-6 with TRBJ2-5, with D possibly matching TRBD1 (5 bases). The CDR3 loop is CASNQRRTIETQYF. CDR3 sequence (DNA): TGTGCCAGCAATCAGCGCCGGACAATAGAGACCCAGTACTTC.